The 32 T cell receptor beta chains below were found in one sample sequenced in a study of T cells in Graves' hyperthyroidism and ophthalmopathy. Researchers amplified the TCR beta CDR3 regions from RNA transcripts. With the HTBI primer set, the TCR CDR3 went through a first round of RT-PCR. TCRdb called the multiplex PCR reads again in MiXCR, with one record for every CDR3 protein. The table shows a few hundred thousand distinct CDR3 sequences, with 14% occurring only once. The specimen was blood. The source is a woman in her thirties with Graves' hyperthyroidism that later progressed to Graves' ophthalmopathy.

This clonotype was seen at least ten times. V is TRBV6-2 or TRBV6-3 and J is TRBJ1-1, with a weak D call TRBD1 (6 bases). Trimming left V 7 bases short and J 0 bases short, with 18 bases between. Per germline, CDR1 MNHEY and CDR2 SVGEGT. This CDR3 is built from 16 residues. As DNA, the CDR3 is TGTGCCAGCACTCAGTCAGGGGCCACGATGAACACTGAAGCTTTCTTT. Its protein is CASTQSGATMNTEAFF.

V is TRBV2 and J is TRBJ2-7; 10 nucleotides match TRBD2. After removal of 4 bases from V and 8 bases from J, the junction contained 8 bases not matched to a gene. Germline CDR1 and CDR2: SNHLY and FYNNEI. CDR3 length equals 14 residues. The CDR3 sequence: CASSVLAGVDKQYF. CDR3 DNA sequence: TGTGCCAGCAGTGTGCTAGCGGGGGTAGACAAGCAGTACTTC. Variable domain in full (rest from reference TRBV2 and TRBJ2-7): EPEVTQTPSHQVTQMGQEVILRCVPISNHLYFYWYRQILGQKVEFLVSFYNNEISEKSEIFDDQFSVERPDGSNFTLKIRSTKLEDSAMYFCASSVLAGVDKQYFGPGTRLTVT.

The table lists this clonotype with a few counts. The CDR3 loop reads CASSYSAAHDNEQFF. The CDR3, as DNA: TGTGCCAGCAGTTACTCGGCCGCTCACGACAATGAGCAGTTCTTC. The chain couples TRBV6-5 to TRBJ2-1; D is uncertain. The CDR3 has 15 residues. Germline V gene lookup returns CDR1 MNHEY and CDR2 SVGAGI. V was cut by 0 bases and J by 5 bases, with 11 bases left in between.

As for this clonotype: This may be a read error, as it is one base from a much larger clone. This rearrangement joins TRBV29-1 to TRBJ2-1; 7 nucleotides align to TRBD1. The DNA end is a closer match to TRBJ2-7, so the J assignment may be wrong. The CDR3 runs 13 residues. From germline, CDR1 is SQVTM and CDR2 ANQGSEA. DNA for the CDR3: TGCAGCGTTGGACAGGGTACAGTCAATGAGCAGTACTTC. Protein product: CSVGQGTVNEQYF.

This clonotype showed up many times. The V call is TRBV11-2, the J call TRBJ1-2; 10 bases align to TRBD1. Unmatched junction bases numbered 19, after V lost 3 bases and J lost 3 bases. Germline CDR1 SGHAT, CDR2 FQNNGV. The CDR3 length is 20 residues. In DNA form, the CDR3 reads TGTGCCAGCAGCTTGGACCCCACCCCTTCTGGGGACAGGGGCCACTATGGCTACACCTTC. Translated, it gives CASSLDPTPSGDRGHYGYTF.

About this clonotype: A much larger clone lies a single base off, so this may be a read error. The V and J genes are TRBV11-3 and TRBJ1-6; TRBD1 matches at 8 bases. This CDR3 is built from 14 residues. Germline assignment: CDR1 SGHNT and CDR2 YENEEA. The DNA of the CDR3 is TGTGCCAGCAGCTTAGTGGACAGGGATTCATCCCTCCACTTT. It translates to CASSLVDRDSSLHF.

This clonotype occurred many times. The chain joins TRBV27 to TRBJ1-1, with a possible D match to TRBD1 (6 bases). V dropped 1 base and J dropped 1 base, with 7 bases sitting between them. Germline V gene data show CDR1 as MNHEY and CDR2 as SMNVEV (reference sequence). There are 14 residues in the CDR3. The CDR3 loop is CASSLWGQNTEAFF. Here the CDR3 DNA reads TGTGCCAGCAGTTTATGGGGGCAGAACACTGAAGCTTTCTTT.

This clonotype was counted at least ten times. This sequence joins TRBV27 and TRBJ1-3, with D unclear. Trimming stripped 0 bases from V and 3 bases from J, with 9 bases between. The germline V gene has CDR1 MNHEY and CDR2 SMNVEV (reference sequence). The length of the CDR3 is 15 residues. CDR3 sequence (DNA): TGTGCCAGCAGTTTATCTACCGAGTTTGGAAACACCATATATTTT. This encodes CASSLSTEFGNTIYF.

This rearrangement joins TRBV6-9 to TRBJ2-7; 13 nucleotides match TRBD2. The germline gives CDR1 MNHGY, CDR2 SVAAGI. This CDR3 spans 17 amino acids. V trimming: 4 bases; J trimming: 6 bases; junction bases outside the gene matches: 12. CDR3 amino acids: CASSFGLAGAGGGEQYF. CDR3 in DNA: TGTGCCAGCAGTTTTGGACTAGCGGGAGCTGGGGGGGGCGAGCAGTACTTC.

This clonotype was detected ten times or more. The chain has TRBV27 and TRBJ2-1, with a tentative D call TRBD1 (5 bases). Looked up from germline, CDR1 is MNHEY and CDR2 is SMNVEV (reference sequence). CDR3 length: 13 residues. V was clipped by 3 bases and J by 8 bases, with 11 bases between them. The CDR3 protein is CASSFRERDEQFF. CDR3 DNA sequence: TGTGCCAGCAGTTTCAGGGAAAGGGATGAGCAGTTCTTC.

The sample holds many counts of this clonotype. The CDR3 bases are TGTGCCAGCAGCCATGGCCGGGAAAAACTGTTTTTT. Encoded protein: CASSHGREKLFF. The J gene is TRBJ1-4, the V gene TRBV7-9; no reliable D call. Germline assignment: CDR1 SEHNR and CDR2 FQNEAQ (reference sequence). V dropped 5 bases and J dropped 8 bases, with 9 bases sitting between them. CDR3 length: 12 residues.

This clonotype has a handful of counts. Since a much larger clone is just one base distant, this may be a read error. The chain is built from TRBV12-3 or TRBV12-4 and TRBJ1-1; no reliable D call. The CDR3 is made up of 16 amino acids. V gave up 6 bases and J gave up 0 bases, with 17 bases separating them. The CDR3 loop reads CASSRMGGSLNTEAFF. The CDR3 DNA reads as TGTGCCAGCAGCCGTATGGGTGGGAGCTTGAACACTGAAGCTTTCTTT.

This clonotype was seen at least ten times. The genes are TRBV7-2 and TRBJ1-1; a weak D match, TRBD1 (5 bases). This CDR3 region has 13 residues. The germline V gene encodes CDR1 SGHTA and CDR2 FQGNSA. Trimming stripped 4 bases from V and 3 bases from J, with 9 bases between. The CDR3 reads CASSWGGDTEAFF. The CDR3 bases are TGTGCCAGCAGCTGGGGAGGGGACACTGAAGCTTTCTTT.

This clonotype was found many times. The chain carries TRBV2 and TRBJ1-2; D ambiguous. This CDR3 spans 13 amino acids. In germline, CDR1 is SNHLY, CDR2 FYNNEI. Trimming cost V 3 bases and J 2 bases, with 7 bases left between them. The CDR3 DNA reads as TGTGCCAGCAGTGAGAGGGAAAACTATGGCTACACCTTC. Encoded protein: CASSERENYGYTF. Supplemented by reference TRBV2 and TRBJ1-2, the full variable domain reads EPEVTQTPSHQVTQMGQEVILRCVPISNHLYFYWYRQILGQKVEFLVSFYNNEISEKSEIFDDQFSVERPDGSNFTLKIRSTKLEDSAMYFCASSERENYGYTFGSGTRLTVV.

This clonotype appeared a few times. J is TRBJ2-5 and V is TRBV28, with D unclear. This CDR3 has 14 amino acids. In germline, CDR1 is MDHEN, CDR2 SYDVKM. V was trimmed by 4 bases and J by 2 bases, leaving 11 bases between them. CDR3 DNA: TGTGCCAGCAGTTCCCCGAGTTTACAAGAGACCCAGTACTTC. This translates into CASSSPSLQETQYF.

This clonotype has at least ten counts. The chain employs TRBV27 and TRBJ2-2; 9 bases line up with TRBD1. Germline V gene lookup returns CDR1 MNHEY and CDR2 SMNVEV (reference sequence). Trimming removed 3 bases from V and 5 bases from J; junction bases left unmatched: 4. The CDR3 is made up of 15 amino acids. For the CDR3, the DNA is TGTGCCAGCAGTTTCCGGGACAGGGTTACCGGGGAGCTGTTTTTT. Amino acids: CASSFRDRVTGELFF.

At least ten counts were recorded for this clonotype. The chain joins TRBV7-9 to TRBJ1-3; TRBD1 is a possible D gene (6 bases). V gave up 0 bases and J gave up 0 bases, with 6 bases separating them. The CDR3 sequence is 15 residues long. Per germline, CDR1 SEHNR and CDR2 FQNEAQ (reference sequence). CDR3 nucleotide sequence: TGTGCCAGCAGCTTAGCACAGGGCTCTGGAAACACCATATATTTT. It yields the protein CASSLAQGSGNTIYF.

In this sample, this clonotype turned up many times. This chain joins TRBV11-2 and TRBJ2-1; tentatively, D is TRBD2 (5 bases). The CDR3 extends over 12 amino acids. CDR1 is SGHAT and CDR2 is FQNNGV in the germline V gene. Trimming took off 4 bases at V and 9 bases at J, with 10 bases between the two ends. CDR3 DNA: TGTGCCAGCAGCTACGGGGTTCCTGAGCAGTTCTTC. Amino acid sequence: CASSYGVPEQFF.

There are a few counts of this clonotype. The chain has TRBV10-1 and TRBJ2-1; 9 bases map to TRBD2. The ends lost 7 bases at V and 3 bases at J; junction bases unmatched: 7. Per germline, CDR1 WNHNN and CDR2 SYGVQD (reference sequence). This CDR3 has 15 amino acids. The CDR3 sequence is CASTRPSGIYNEQFF. In DNA, the CDR3 is TGCGCCAGCACCCGGCCTAGCGGGATCTACAATGAGCAGTTCTTC.

The chain combines TRBV19 with TRBJ1-5; D not certain. The CDR3 has 15 residues. Germline CDR1 is LNHDA and CDR2 is SQIVND (reference sequence). The V and J ends lost 3 bases and 2 bases respectively, with 11 bases between them. DNA of the CDR3: TGTGCCAGTAGTATCCCCGTGGAGGGCAATCAGCCCCAGCATTTT. It encodes CASSIPVEGNQPQHF.

This clonotype has just a few counts. V usage is TRBV5-1 and J usage is TRBJ2-1; TRBD2 matches 7 bases. From germline, CDR1 is SGHRS and CDR2 YFSETQ. The CDR3 length is 15 residues. Trimming at V came to 1 base and at J to 7 bases, leaving 8 bases not matched to a gene. The DNA of the CDR3 is TGCGCCAGCAGCTTGCCTAGCGGAGGATTGAATGAGCAGTTCTTC. Translated: CASSLPSGGLNEQFF.

This clonotype was picked up many times. This chain uses TRBV27 with TRBJ2-7; 9 nucleotides match TRBD1. Germline CDR1 is MNHEY and CDR2 is SMNVEV (reference sequence). V gave up 4 bases and J gave up 5 bases; unmatched junction bases: 9. This CDR3 spans 15 amino acids. In DNA form, the CDR3 reads TGTGCCAGCAGTTACGTCCGGGACAGGGCCCACGAGCAGTACTTC. Translation gives CASSYVRDRAHEQYF.

The chain uses TRBV6-1 and TRBJ1-5; D unresolved. Looked up from germline, CDR1 is MNHNS and CDR2 is SASEGT. This CDR3 spans 14 amino acids. Trimming pared 3 bases from V and 5 bases from J, leaving 11 bases between. CDR3 bases: TGTGCCAGCAGTGACGGCGAGGGCTATCAGCCCCAGCATTTT. This gives the protein CASSDGEGYQPQHF.

On this clonotype itself: This CDR3 is missing its conserved last phenylalanine or tryptophan, likely due to a read error. V usage is TRBV18 and J usage is TRBJ2-1, with 8 bases aligning to TRBD2. After removal of 6 bases from V and 1 base from J, the junction contained 5 bases not matched to a gene. This CDR3 contains 15 residues. Germline CDR1 KGHSH, CDR2 LQKENI. CDR3 residues: CASSHSGASYNEQFS. Here the CDR3 DNA reads TGTGCCAGCTCCCATAGCGGGGCTTCCTACAATGAGCAGTTCTCC.

This clonotype showed up many times. The rearrangement links TRBV12-3 or TRBV12-4 to TRBJ1-1; maybe TRBD1 (6 bases). With 3 bases removed from V and 6 bases from J, the gap between germline ends came to 11 bases. The CDR3 extends over 13 amino acids. Here the CDR3 DNA reads TGTGCCAGCAGTTTTTACAGGGACGCTGAAGCTTTCTTT. Translated, it gives CASSFYRDAEAFF.

The chain joins TRBV7-2 to TRBJ2-2; 9 bases match TRBD1. CDR1 and CDR2 (germline): SGHTA, FQGNSA. J lost 6 bases, V lost 3 bases, and 8 bases had no gene match. This CDR3 comprises 16 residues. CDR3 in amino acids: CASSLKRTGAPGELFF. For the CDR3, the DNA is TGTGCCAGCAGCTTGAAAAGGACAGGGGCTCCCGGGGAGCTGTTTTTT.

This clonotype was found many times. The rearrangement uses TRBV27 and TRBJ1-2; possible D gene TRBD1, 6 bases. CDR3 length: 12 residues. V was cut by 8 bases and J by 2 bases, with 9 bases left in between. Germline CDR1 and CDR2: MNHEY and SMNVEV (reference sequence). CDR3 bases: TGTGCCAGCCTCGACAGGAACTATGGCTACACCTTC. It codes for CASLDRNYGYTF.

Many counts were recorded for this clonotype. CDR3: CASSVTSGTTSYEQYF. CDR3 DNA sequence: TGTGCCAGCAGTGTGACCTCCGGCACAACCTCCTACGAGCAGTACTTC. The V gene is TRBV2, the J gene TRBJ2-7; D remains unclear. The CDR3 extends over 16 amino acids. V lost 4 bases, J lost 0 bases, and 16 bases lay in between. From germline, CDR1 is SNHLY and CDR2 FYNNEI.

The rearrangement links TRBV6-2 or TRBV6-3 to TRBJ2-5, with a tentative D call TRBD1 (5 bases). The germline V and J ends were trimmed by 6 bases and 2 bases, with 22 bases remaining between them. This CDR3 has 17 amino acids. Germline V gene lookup returns CDR1 MNHEY and CDR2 SVGEGT. The CDR3 spells CASSPPVLSGLQETQYF. DNA for the CDR3: TGTGCCAGCAGCCCCCCTGTGTTGTCAGGGTTGCAAGAGACCCAGTACTTC.

This clonotype was counted ten times or more. The chain is built from TRBV11-3 and TRBJ2-2; no reliable D call. This CDR3 has 17 residues. Trimming shortened V by 3 bases and J by 3 bases, and 17 bases separated the two germline ends. Germline loops: CDR1 SGHNT, CDR2 YENEEA. CDR3 region: CASSLRTVPVDTGELFF. The CDR3 bases are TGTGCCAGCAGCTTGCGTACGGTTCCGGTAGACACCGGGGAGCTGTTTTTT.

This clonotype was recorded a few times. The chain is built from TRBV19 and TRBJ1-5; 7 positions match TRBD1. V lost 4 bases and J lost 5; bases outside the gene matches: 5. Germline assignment: CDR1 LNHDA and CDR2 SQIVND (reference sequence). The CDR3 covers 14 residues. CDR3 in amino acids: CASSTLQGDQPQHF. The CDR3 coding sequence is TGTGCCAGTAGTACCCTTCAGGGGGATCAGCCCCAGCATTTT.

The chain employs TRBV12-3 or TRBV12-4 and TRBJ2-1; 7 bases line up with TRBD1. With 5 bases clipped from V and 5 bases from J, the junction kept 6 bases outside the gene matches. CDR3 length: 14 amino acids. The CDR3 spells CASSVGTANNEQFF. As DNA, the CDR3 is TGTGCCAGCAGTGTCGGGACAGCCAACAATGAGCAGTTCTTC.